Below, one T cell receptor beta chain is given with its context. Its antigen is not known. It was roughly 190 ng DNA, around 32,000 T cell genomes, that sorted-subset replicate PCRs used. The assay was immunoSEQ multiplex PCR, and TCRdb's table has in-frame clones only and misses some. The data contain 2 million to 3 million clones, 93% of them singletons. Trimming removed 4 bases from V and 4 bases from J, with 12 bases in between. Looked up from germline, CDR1 is MDHEN and CDR2 is SYDVKM. CDR3 length: 14 residues. This record comes from a study of shared clonotypes between healthy human individuals. For the study at large: The study used three CD4 naive, three CD4 memory, two CD8 naive and one CD8 memory plate per donor.

Overall study findings and caveats: Clonotypes shared by all four sorted-subset donors had higher generation probabilities than non-shared clonotypes.

The receptor's source is a man younger than 35 in good health. Some clones in this sample may be carry-over from other donors' samples. Sequences were obtained from naive CD4+ T cells from PBMCs. Subset noted: CD45RA+ positively selected. The chain links TRBV28 to TRBJ2-3, with D unclear. CDR3 region: CASSSLLGADTQYF. The CDR3 bases are TGTGCCAGCAGTTCTCTATTGGGCGCAGATACGCAGTATTTT.